This T cell receptor (beta chain) was recorded in a study of TIL therapy for anti-PD-1-resistant metastatic lung cancer. This was the immunoSEQ v3 assay. Here immunoSEQ multiplex PCR was the method, and the copy in TCRdb shows in-frame clones only, minus some. The sample has fewer than 65,000 clones, approximately 80% seen once; the top ten hold 2.9%. Time point reported: pre-treatment sample, taken before nivolumab and TIL therapy. With 6 bases clipped from V and 6 bases from J, the junction kept 11 bases outside the gene matches. The CDR3 length is 15 residues. Germline V lookup: CDR1 MNHEY, CDR2 SVGEGT.

The specimen was blood, collected at baseline. This TCR was sampled from a person aged 25 to 85 with non-small cell lung cancer. The V gene is TRBV6-2 or TRBV6-3, the J gene TRBJ2-1; the match to TRBD1 covers 7 bases. Here the CDR3 DNA reads TGTGCCAGCAGCGCAAACAGGGGTTTGGGCAATGAGCAGTTCTTC. It specifies CASSANRGLGNEQFF.